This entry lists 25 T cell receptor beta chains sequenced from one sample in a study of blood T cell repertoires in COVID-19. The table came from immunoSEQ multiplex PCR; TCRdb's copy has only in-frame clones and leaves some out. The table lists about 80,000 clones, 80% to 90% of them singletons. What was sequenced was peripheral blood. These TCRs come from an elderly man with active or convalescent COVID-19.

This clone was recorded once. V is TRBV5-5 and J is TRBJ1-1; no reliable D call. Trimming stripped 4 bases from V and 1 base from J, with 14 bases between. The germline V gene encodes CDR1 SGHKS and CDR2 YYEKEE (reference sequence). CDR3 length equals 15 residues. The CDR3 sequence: CASSPPNTANTEAFF. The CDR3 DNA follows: TGTGCCAGCAGCCCACCGAACACCGCGAACACTGAAGCTTTCTTT.

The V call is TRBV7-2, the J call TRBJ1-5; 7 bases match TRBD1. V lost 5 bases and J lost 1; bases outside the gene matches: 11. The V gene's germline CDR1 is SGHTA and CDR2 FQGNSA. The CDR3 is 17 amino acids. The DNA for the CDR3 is TGTGCCAGCAGCGCCAACCAGCCGGGACAGAGCAATCAGCCCCAGCATTTT. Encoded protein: CASSANQPGQSNQPQHF.

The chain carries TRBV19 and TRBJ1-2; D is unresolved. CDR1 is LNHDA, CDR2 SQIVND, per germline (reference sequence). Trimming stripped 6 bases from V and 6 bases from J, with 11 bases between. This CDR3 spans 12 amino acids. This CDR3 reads CASRRLVDGYTF. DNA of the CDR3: TGTGCCAGTAGGCGGCTGGTTGATGGCTACACCTTC.

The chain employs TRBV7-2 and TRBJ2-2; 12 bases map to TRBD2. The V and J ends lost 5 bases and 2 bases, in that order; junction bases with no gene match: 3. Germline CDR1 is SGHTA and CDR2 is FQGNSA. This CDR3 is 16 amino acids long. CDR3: CASSRTSGTNTGELFF. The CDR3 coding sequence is TGTGCCAGCAGCCGGACTAGCGGGACTAACACCGGGGAGCTGTTTTTT.

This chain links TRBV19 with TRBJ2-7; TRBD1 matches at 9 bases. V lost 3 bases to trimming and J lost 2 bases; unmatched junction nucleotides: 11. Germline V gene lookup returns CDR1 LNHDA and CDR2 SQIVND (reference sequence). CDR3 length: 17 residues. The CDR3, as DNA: TGTGCCAGTAGTATGGGGTTTCGAGGACAGGGGACCTACGAGCAGTACTTC. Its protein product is CASSMGFRGQGTYEQYF.

CDR3 in amino acids: CASSPGQGAGEQYF. For the CDR3, the DNA is TGTGCCAGCAGCCCGGGACAGGGGGCGGGCGAGCAGTACTTC. The genes are TRBV11-3 and TRBJ2-7, with TRBD1 matching over 12 bases. Trimming removed 5 bases from V and 6 bases from J; junction bases left unmatched: 5. CDR1 and CDR2 from the germline V gene are SGHNT and YENEEA. The CDR3 has 14 residues.

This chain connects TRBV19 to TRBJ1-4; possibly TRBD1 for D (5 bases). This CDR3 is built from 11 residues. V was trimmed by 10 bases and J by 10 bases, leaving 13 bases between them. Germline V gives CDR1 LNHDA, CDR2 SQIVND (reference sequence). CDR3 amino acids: CATGREGKLFF. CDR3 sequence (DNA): TGTGCCACGGGACGGGAGGGAAAACTGTTTTTT.

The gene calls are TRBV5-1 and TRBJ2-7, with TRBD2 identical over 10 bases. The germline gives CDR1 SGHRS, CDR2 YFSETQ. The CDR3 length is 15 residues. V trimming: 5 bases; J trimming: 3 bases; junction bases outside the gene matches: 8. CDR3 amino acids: CASRRSTSGIYEQYF. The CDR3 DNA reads TGCGCCAGCAGGCGGAGTACTAGCGGGATCTACGAGCAGTACTTC. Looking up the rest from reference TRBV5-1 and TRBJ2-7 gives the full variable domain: KAGVTQTPRYLIKTRGQQVTLSCSPISGHRSVSWYQQTPGQGLQFLFEYFSETQRNKGNFPGRFSGRQFSNSRSEMNVSTLELGDSALYLCASRRSTSGIYEQYFGPGTRLTVT.

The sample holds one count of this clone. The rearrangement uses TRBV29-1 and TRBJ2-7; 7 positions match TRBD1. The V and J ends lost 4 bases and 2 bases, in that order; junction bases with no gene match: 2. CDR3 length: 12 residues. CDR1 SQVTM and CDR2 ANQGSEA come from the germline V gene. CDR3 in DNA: TGCAGCGTTGTGGGACAGACCTACGAGCAGTACTTC. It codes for CSVVGQTYEQYF.

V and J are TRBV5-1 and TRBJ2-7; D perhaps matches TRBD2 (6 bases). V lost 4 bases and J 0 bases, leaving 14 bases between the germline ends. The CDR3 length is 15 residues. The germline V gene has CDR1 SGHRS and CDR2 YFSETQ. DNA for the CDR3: TGCGCCAGCAGCCTCTCTAGCGTGCTCTCCTACGAGCAGTACTTC. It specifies CASSLSSVLSYEQYF.

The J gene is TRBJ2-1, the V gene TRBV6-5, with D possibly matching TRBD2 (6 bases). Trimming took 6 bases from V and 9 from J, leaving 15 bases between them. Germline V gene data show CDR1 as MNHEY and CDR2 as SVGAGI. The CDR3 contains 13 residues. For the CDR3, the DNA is TGTGCCAGCAGCCCCCCGGGAGCGCGTGAGCAGTTCTTC. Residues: CASSPPGAREQFF.

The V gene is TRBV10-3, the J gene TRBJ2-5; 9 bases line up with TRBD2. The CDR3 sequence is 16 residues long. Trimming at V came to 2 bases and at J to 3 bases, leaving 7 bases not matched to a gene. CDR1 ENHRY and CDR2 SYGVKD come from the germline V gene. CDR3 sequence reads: CAISELESSGEETQYF. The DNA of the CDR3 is TGTGCCATCAGTGAGCTCGAGTCTAGCGGGGAAGAGACCCAGTACTTC.

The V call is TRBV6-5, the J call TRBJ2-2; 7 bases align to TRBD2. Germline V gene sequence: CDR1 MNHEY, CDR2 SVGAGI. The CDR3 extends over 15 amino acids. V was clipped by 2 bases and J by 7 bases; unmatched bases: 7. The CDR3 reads CASSYAGLAVGELFF. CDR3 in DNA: TGTGCCAGCAGTTACGCGGGGCTAGCGGTCGGGGAGCTGTTTTTT.

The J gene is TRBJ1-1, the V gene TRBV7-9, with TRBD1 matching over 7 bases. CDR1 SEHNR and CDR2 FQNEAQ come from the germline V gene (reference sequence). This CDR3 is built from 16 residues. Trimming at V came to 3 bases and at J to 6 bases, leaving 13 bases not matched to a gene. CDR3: CASSFDPLTGMSEAFF. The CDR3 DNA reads TGTGCCAGCAGCTTTGACCCATTGACAGGGATGTCTGAAGCTTTCTTT.

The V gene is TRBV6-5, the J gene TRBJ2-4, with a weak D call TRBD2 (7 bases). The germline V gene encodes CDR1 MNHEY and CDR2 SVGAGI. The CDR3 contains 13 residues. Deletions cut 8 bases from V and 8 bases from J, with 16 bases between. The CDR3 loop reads CASGSRGRDIQYF. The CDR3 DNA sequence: TGTGCCAGCGGTTCAAGGGGGAGGGACATTCAGTACTTC.

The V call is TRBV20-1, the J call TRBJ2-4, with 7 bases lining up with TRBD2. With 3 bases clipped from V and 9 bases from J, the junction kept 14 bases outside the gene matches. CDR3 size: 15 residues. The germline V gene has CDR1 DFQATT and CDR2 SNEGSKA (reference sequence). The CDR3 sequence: CSASTSGNNLGIQYF. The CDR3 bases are TGCAGTGCTAGTACCAGCGGGAACAATTTAGGCATTCAGTACTTC.

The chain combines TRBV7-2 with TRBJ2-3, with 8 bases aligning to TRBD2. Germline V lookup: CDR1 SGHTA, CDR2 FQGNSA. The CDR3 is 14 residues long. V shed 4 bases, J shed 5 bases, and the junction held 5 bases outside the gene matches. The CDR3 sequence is CASSWKRGLDTQYF. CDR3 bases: TGTGCCAGCAGCTGGAAGCGGGGGCTAGATACGCAGTATTTT.

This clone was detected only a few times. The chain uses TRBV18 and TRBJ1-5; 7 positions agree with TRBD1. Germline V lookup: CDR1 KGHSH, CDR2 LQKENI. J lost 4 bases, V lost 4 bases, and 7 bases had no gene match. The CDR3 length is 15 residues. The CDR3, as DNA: TGTGCCAGCTCACTTTTTGGGACAGAGAATCAGCCCCAGCATTTT. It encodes CASSLFGTENQPQHF.

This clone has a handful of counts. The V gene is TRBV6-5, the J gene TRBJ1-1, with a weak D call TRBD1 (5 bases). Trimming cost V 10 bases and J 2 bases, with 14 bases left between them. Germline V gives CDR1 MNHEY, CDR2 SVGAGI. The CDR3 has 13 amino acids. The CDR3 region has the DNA TGTGCCACACACGGACACCCCAACACTGAAGCTTTCTTT. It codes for CATHGHPNTEAFF.

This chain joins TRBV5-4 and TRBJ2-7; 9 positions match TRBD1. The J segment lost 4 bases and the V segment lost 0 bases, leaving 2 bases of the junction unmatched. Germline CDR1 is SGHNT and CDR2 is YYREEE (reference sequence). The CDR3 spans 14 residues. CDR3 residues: CASSLGQGEYEQYF. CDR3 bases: TGTGCCAGCAGCTTGGGACAGGGGGAATACGAGCAGTACTTC.

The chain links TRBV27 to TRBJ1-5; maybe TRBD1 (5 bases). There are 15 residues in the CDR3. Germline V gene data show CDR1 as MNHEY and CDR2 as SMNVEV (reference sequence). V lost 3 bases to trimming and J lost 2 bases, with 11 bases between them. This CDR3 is CASSFGRGGNQPQHF. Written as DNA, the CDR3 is TGTGCCAGCAGTTTCGGACGGGGGGGCAATCAGCCCCAGCATTTT.

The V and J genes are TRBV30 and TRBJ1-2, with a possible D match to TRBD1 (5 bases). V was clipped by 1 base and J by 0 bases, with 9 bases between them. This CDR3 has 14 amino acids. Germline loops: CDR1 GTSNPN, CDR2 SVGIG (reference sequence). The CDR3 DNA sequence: TGTGCCTGGAGTGACAGGCCAGCTAACTATGGCTACACCTTC. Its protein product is CAWSDRPANYGYTF.

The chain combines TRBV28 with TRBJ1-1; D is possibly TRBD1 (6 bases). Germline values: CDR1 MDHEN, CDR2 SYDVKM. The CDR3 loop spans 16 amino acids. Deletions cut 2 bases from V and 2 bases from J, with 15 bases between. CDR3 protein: CASSLGAGGRNTEAFF. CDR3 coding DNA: TGTGCCAGCAGTTTAGGTGCTGGGGGCCGCAACACTGAAGCTTTCTTT.

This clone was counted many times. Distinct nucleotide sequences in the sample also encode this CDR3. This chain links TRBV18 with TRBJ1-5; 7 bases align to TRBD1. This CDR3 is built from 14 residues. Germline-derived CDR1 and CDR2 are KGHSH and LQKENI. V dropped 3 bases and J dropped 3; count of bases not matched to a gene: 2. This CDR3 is CASSPGQDNQPQHF. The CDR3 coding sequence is TGTGCCAGCTCACCTGGACAGGACAATCAGCCCCAGCATTTT. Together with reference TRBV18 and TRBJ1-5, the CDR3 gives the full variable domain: NAGVMQNPRHLVRRRGQEARLRCSPMKGHSHVYWYRQLPEEGLKFMVYLQKENIIDESGMPKERFSAEFPKEGPSILRIQQVVRGDSAAYFCASSPGQDNQPQHFGDGTRLSIL.

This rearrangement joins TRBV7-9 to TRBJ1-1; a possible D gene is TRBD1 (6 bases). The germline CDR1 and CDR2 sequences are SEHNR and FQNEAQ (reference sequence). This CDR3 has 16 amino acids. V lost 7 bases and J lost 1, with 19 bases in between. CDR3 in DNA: TGTGCCAGCAATTGGGGGGGCCAGGATAAGAACACTGAAGCTTTCTTT. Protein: CASNWGGQDKNTEAFF.